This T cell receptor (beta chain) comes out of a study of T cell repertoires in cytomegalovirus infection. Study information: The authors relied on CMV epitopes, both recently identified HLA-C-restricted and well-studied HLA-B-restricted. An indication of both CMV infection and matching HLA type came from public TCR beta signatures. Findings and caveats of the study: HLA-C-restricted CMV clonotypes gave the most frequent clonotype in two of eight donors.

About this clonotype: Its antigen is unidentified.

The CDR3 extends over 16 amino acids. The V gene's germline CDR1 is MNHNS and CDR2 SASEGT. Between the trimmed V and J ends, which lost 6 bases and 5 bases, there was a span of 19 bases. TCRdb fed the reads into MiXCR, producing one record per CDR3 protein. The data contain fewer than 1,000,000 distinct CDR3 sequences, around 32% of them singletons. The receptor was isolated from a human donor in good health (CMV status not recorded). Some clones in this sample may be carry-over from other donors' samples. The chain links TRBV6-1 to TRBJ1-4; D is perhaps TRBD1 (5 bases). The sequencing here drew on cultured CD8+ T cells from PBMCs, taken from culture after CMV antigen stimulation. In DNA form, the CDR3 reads TGTGCCAGCAGAGGTTTCTACAGGACGGTAAATGAAAAACTGTTTTTT. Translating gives CASRGFYRTVNEKLFF.